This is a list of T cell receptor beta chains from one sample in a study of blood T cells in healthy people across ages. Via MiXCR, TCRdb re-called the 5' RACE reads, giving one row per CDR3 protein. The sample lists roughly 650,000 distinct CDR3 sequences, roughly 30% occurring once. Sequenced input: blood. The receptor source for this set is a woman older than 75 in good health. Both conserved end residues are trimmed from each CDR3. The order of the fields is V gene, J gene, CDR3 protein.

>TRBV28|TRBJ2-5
ASSSPHGGKY
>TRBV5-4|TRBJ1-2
ASSARGQGETYGYT
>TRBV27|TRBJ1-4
ASSLLSGRGEKLF
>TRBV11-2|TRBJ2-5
ASSPGQGSYQETQY
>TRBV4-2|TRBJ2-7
ASSQIGQNSYEQY
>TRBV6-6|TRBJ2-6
ASTGANVLT
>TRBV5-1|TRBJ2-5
ASMTAGAYQETQY
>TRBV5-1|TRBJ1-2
ASSLSGKYGYT
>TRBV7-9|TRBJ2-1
ASSFTDRGSPNEQF
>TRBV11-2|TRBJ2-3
ASGEGLALDTQY
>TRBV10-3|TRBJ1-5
AISERRGNQPQH
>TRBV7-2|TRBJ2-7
ASSLYLGTSGVSYEQY
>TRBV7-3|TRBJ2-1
ASSQGGEQF
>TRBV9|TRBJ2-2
ASSAGTGQTGELF